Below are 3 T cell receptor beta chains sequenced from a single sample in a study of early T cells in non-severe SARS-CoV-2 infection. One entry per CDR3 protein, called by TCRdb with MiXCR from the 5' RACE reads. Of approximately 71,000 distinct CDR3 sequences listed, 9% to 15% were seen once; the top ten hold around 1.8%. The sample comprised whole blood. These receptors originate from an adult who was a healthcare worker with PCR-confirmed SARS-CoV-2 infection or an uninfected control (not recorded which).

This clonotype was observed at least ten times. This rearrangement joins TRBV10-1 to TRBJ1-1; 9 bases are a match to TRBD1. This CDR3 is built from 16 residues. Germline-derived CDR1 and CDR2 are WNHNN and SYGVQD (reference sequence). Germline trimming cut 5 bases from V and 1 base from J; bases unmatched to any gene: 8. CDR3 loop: CASSSGQGYTNTEAFF. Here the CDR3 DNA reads TGCGCCAGCAGTTCGGGACAGGGATACACGAACACTGAAGCTTTCTTT.

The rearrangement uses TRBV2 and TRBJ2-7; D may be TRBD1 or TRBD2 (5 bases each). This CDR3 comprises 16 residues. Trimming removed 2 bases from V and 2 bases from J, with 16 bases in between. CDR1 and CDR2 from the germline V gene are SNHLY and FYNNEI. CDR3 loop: CASSETVRGWTYEQYF. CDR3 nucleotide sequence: TGTGCCAGCAGTGAAACCGTGAGGGGTTGGACCTACGAGCAGTACTTC.

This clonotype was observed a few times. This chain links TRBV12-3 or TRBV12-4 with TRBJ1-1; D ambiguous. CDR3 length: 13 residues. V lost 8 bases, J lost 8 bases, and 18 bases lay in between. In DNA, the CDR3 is TGTGCCAGCGCGCGTGGACTGACGGTAGAAGCTTTCTTT. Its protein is CASARGLTVEAFF.